The sequence of this T cell receptor beta chain was determined in a study of blood T cell repertoires in COVID-19. Study information: Acute and convalescent COVID-19 samples came from the United States, Italy and Spain.

A single count supports this clone. This CDR3 has 15 residues. The germline gives CDR1 SGHAT, CDR2 FQDESV (reference sequence). V lost 1 base, J lost 3 bases, and 12 bases lay in between. Libraries were prepared by immunoSEQ multiplex PCR; TCRdb keeps only in-frame clonotypes and omits some of them. Among about 290,000 clones, nearly 90% were seen once, and the ten largest hold 11%. Sequencing was performed on peripheral blood. The source is a woman in her twenties or thirties with COVID-19, enrolled during active disease. This chain connects TRBV11-1 to TRBJ2-5; possibly TRBD1 for D (6 bases). In nucleotides, the CDR3 is TGTGCCAGCAGCTTAGGGGATAACAGGGAAGAGACCCAGTACTTC. It yields the protein CASSLGDNREETQYF.